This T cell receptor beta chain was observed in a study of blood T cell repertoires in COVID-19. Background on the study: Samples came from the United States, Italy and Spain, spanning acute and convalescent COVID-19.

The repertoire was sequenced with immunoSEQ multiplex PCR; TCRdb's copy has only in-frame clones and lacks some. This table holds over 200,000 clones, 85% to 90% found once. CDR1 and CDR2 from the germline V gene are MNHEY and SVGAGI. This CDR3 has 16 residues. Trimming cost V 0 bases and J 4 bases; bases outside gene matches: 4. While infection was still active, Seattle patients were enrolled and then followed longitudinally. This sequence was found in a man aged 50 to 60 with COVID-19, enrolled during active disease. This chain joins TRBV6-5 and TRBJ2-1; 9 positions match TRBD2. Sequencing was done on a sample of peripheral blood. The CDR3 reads CASSYSRRGGYNEQFF. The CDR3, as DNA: TGTGCCAGCAGTTACTCAAGGCGGGGGGGGTACAATGAGCAGTTCTTC.